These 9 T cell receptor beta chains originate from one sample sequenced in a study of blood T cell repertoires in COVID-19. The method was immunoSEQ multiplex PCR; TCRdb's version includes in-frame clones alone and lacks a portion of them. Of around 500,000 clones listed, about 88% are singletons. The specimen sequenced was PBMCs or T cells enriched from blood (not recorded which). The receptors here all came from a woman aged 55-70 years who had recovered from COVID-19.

The CDR3 DNA reads TGTGCCAGCAGTTACCTAGGGGCAGGGAGGGGTTCACCCCTCCACTTT. Encoded protein: CASSYLGAGRGSPLHF. The chain combines TRBV6-5 with TRBJ1-6; possibly TRBD1 for D (5 bases). The germline V and J ends were trimmed by 2 bases and 9 bases, with 17 bases remaining between them. Looked up from germline, CDR1 is MNHEY and CDR2 is SVGAGI. This CDR3 region has 16 residues.

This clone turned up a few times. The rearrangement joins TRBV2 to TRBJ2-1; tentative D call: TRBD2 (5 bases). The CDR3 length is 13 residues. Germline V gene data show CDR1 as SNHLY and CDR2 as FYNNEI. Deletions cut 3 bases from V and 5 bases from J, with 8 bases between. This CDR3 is CASSEEVNNEQFF. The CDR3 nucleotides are TGTGCCAGCAGTGAGGAGGTTAACAATGAGCAGTTCTTC.

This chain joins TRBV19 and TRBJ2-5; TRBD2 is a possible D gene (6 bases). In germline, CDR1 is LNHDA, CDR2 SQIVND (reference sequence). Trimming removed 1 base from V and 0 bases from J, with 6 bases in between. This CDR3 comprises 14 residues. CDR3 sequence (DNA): TGTGCCAGTAGTATAGGGGACTACCAAGAGACCCAGTACTTC. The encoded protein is CASSIGDYQETQYF.

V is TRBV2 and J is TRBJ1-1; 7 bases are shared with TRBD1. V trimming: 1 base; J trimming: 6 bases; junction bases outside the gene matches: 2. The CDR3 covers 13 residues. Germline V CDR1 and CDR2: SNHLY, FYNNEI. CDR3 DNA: TGTGCCAGCAGTGAAGGGCAGGGGGCTGAAGCTTTCTTT. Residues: CASSEGQGAEAFF.

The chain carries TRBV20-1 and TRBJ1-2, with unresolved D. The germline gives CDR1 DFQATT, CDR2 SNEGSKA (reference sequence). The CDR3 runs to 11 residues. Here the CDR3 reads CSAPGFYGYTF. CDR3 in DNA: TGCAGCGCCCCGGGGTTCTATGGCTACACCTTC.

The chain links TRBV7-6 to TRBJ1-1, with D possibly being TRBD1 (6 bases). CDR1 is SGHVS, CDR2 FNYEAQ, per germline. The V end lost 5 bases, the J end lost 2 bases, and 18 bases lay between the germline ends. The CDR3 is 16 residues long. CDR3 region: CASSHPLGQRNTEAFF. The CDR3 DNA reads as TGTGCCAGCAGCCATCCTCTAGGACAGCGCAACACTGAAGCTTTCTTT.

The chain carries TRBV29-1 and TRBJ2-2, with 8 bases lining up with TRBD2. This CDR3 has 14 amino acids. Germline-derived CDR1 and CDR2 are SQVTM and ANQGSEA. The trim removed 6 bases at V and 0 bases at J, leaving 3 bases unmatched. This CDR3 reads CSVRTSSNTGELFF. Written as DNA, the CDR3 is TGCAGCGTCAGGACTAGCTCGAACACCGGGGAGCTGTTTTTT.

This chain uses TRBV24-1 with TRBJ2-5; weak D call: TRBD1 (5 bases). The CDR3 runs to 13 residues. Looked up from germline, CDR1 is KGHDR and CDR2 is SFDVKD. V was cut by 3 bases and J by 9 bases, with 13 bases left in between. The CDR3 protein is CATSDTPQGSQYF. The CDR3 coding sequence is TGTGCCACCAGTGATACCCCCCAGGGTTCCCAGTACTTC.

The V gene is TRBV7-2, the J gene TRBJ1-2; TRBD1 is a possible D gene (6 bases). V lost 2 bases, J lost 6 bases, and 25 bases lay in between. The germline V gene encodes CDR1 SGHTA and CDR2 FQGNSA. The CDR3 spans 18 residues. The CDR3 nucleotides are TGTGCCAGCAGCTTAAGGGCCCCCCTTCAACAGGGAATGGATGGCTACACCTTC. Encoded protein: CASSLRAPLQQGMDGYTF.